The present entry profiles one T cell receptor beta chain with its context. The target of this receptor is not known. Per-nucleotide qualities are absent, and no much larger clonotype sits a single base away. The library was obtained by the immunoSEQ multiplex PCR assay. Deep sequencing of rearranged TCR beta loci, alongside multiparametric flow cytometry, was used to profile T cell repertoires. TCRdb limited this immuneACCESS table to in-frame rearrangements with V and J called. A share of clones is missing; checked studies link under half to unresolved V genes, and the rest is unexplained. The sample table contains some 170,000 clones; only one count was recorded for about 85% of them. The top ten clonotypes cover around 4.5% of the sample. V has 3 bases trimmed and J has 4 bases trimmed; junction bases matching no gene number 5. The germline V gene (reference sequence) yields LNHDA for CDR1 and SQIVND for CDR2. From its cysteine to its phenylalanine, the CDR3 spans 14 amino acids. Solely the CDR3 DNA is kept, with 42 bases framed from the first base.

The record originates from a study of lymphopenia after photon versus proton radiotherapy (dated by TCRdb to about 2019). About the investigation overall: In patients with gastrointestinal tumors who developed high-grade lymphopenia, the study compared the immunological effects of photon radiation therapy with those of proton radiation therapy. The cohort comprised approximately 21 patients with gastrointestinal tumors who received either photon or proton therapy and then developed lymphopenia. The goal of the study was to describe how the two radiation modalities differ in their effects on the immune system.

Overall study results and their limits: Across the cohort, a larger post-nadir drop in TCR diversity was inversely correlated with overall survival time among patients who died. The survival association was examined only in patients who died, and the authors described better survival with proton therapy as a possibility, not as a demonstrated result. During treatment, patients who received photon therapy lost naive T cells and TCR diversity and gained effector/memory populations, whereas patients who received proton therapy remained relatively stable. Once the lymphocyte count had reached its nadir, the repertoires of photon-treated patients showed oligoclonal expansion, particularly of CD8+ Temra cells, and this expansion drove the decline in diversity.

The V and J segments used are TRBV19 and TRBJ2-5; TRBD2 aligns with 7 central bases. This specimen consisted of peripheral blood, obtained from a patient treated with photon-based radiotherapy. The origin of this receptor is a man aged 50 or older with gastric cancer. The CDR3 in this case is CASSIGLGGETQYF. The DNA is TGTGCCAGTAGTATCGGACTAGGAGGAGAGACCCAGTACTTC. The CDR3, completed at both ends by the reference TRBV19 and TRBJ2-5 genes, gives the full variable domain DGGITQSPKYLFRKEGQNVTLSCEQNLNHDAMYWYRQDPGQGLRLIYYSQIVNDFQKGDIAEGYSVSREKKESFPLTVTSAQKNPTAFYLCASSIGLGGETQYFGPGTRLLVL.